Listed below are T cell receptor beta chains from one sample, sequenced in a study of OX40 agonist ivuxolimab in advanced cancers. TCRdb's table, derived via immunoSEQ multiplex PCR, lists solely in-frame clones and lacks some. The table has tens of thousands of clones, approximately 89% seen once; the top ten hold around 20%. The source material was CD4+ or CD8+ T cells sorted from blood, sampled in a trial of the OX40 agonist ivuxolimab. These receptors were taken from an adult with an advanced solid tumor such as melanoma, head and neck, liver or kidney cancer. Each CDR3 is given with its conserved first and last residue. The D gene is left open where the match is weak. The size field is filled for only some rows; it gives once, few, many or a size class.

abundance: few
d_gene: TRBD1
j_gene: TRBJ1-5
v_gene: TRBV15
CDR3nt: TGTGCCACGAAAGAGGGGACAGGGAAAAATAGCAATCAGCCCCAGCATTTT
CDR3aa: CATKEGTGKNSNQPQHF

abundance: NA
d_gene: NA
j_gene: TRBJ2-7
v_gene: TRBV5-5
CDR3nt: TGTGCCAGCAGCTTGGCTGGGGGGATTAGCTCCTACGAGCAGTACTTC
CDR3aa: CASSLAGGISSYEQYF

abundance: NA
d_gene: NA
j_gene: TRBJ2-5
v_gene: TRBV7-3
CDR3nt: TGTGCCAGCAGCTTTACAGGGCTAAAGGAAGAGACCCAGTACTTC
CDR3aa: CASSFTGLKEETQYF

abundance: once
d_gene: NA
j_gene: TRBJ1-2
v_gene: TRBV2
CDR3nt: TGTGCCAGCTGGCAGGAGCATGGCTACACCTTC
CDR3aa: CASWQEHGYTF

abundance: NA
d_gene: TRBD1
j_gene: TRBJ2-5
v_gene: TRBV30
CDR3nt: TGTGCCTGGAGTCTTCTTGGACAGGGTAAAGAGACCCAGTACTTC
CDR3aa: CAWSLLGQGKETQYF

abundance: NA
d_gene: NA
j_gene: TRBJ2-5
v_gene: TRBV2
CDR3nt: TGTGCCAGCAGTGTTGGGGGCGGGTGGGAGACCCAGTACTTC
CDR3aa: CASSVGGGWETQYF

abundance: NA
d_gene: NA
j_gene: TRBJ2-1
v_gene: TRBV19
CDR3nt: TGTGCCAGTAGTCTAATGACGGATGAGCAGTTCTTC
CDR3aa: CASSLMTDEQFF

abundance: once
d_gene: NA
j_gene: TRBJ2-6
v_gene: TRBV7-2
CDR3nt: TGTGCCAGCAGCTTAGAGGTCTACTCTGGGGCCAACGTCCTGACTTTC
CDR3aa: CASSLEVYSGANVLTF

abundance: once
d_gene: NA
j_gene: TRBJ1-2
v_gene: TRBV5-8
CDR3nt: TGTGCCAGCAGCCTCTTGGGGGCGATTGGCTACACCTTC
CDR3aa: CASSLLGAIGYTF

abundance: NA
d_gene: TRBD1
j_gene: TRBJ1-1
v_gene: TRBV11-2
CDR3nt: TGTGCCAGCAGCTTAGACCCACAGGGGGCGCACACTGAAGCTTTCTTT
CDR3aa: CASSLDPQGAHTEAFF

abundance: once
d_gene: NA
j_gene: TRBJ2-7
v_gene: TRBV5-1
CDR3nt: TGCGCCAGCAGTCTGGGGTACGAGCAGTACTTC
CDR3aa: CASSLGYEQYF

abundance: NA
d_gene: NA
j_gene: TRBJ2-1
v_gene: TRBV5-1
CDR3nt: TGCGCCAGCAGCTTGGCCACAGGGACCAATGAGCAGTTCTTC
CDR3aa: CASSLATGTNEQFF

abundance: NA
d_gene: NA
j_gene: TRBJ1-5
v_gene: TRBV6-5
CDR3nt: TGTGCCAGCAGTGCCTCAGGGAACAGCAATCAGCCCCAGCATTTT
CDR3aa: CASSASGNSNQPQHF

abundance: NA
d_gene: TRBD2
j_gene: TRBJ2-1
v_gene: TRBV5-5
CDR3nt: TGTGCCAGCAGCTCCGGACTAGCGGGGGCTAATGAGCAGTTCTTC
CDR3aa: CASSSGLAGANEQFF

abundance: NA
d_gene: NA
j_gene: TRBJ2-2
v_gene: TRBV29-1
CDR3nt: TGCAGCGTCGACGGGCAGGGAACCGGGGAGCTGTTTTTT
CDR3aa: CSVDGQGTGELFF

abundance: NA
d_gene: NA
j_gene: TRBJ1-1
v_gene: TRBV29-1
CDR3nt: TGCAGCGTCCAGGGGAATTGGAACACTGAAGCTTTCTTT
CDR3aa: CSVQGNWNTEAFF

abundance: once
d_gene: TRBD2
j_gene: TRBJ2-5
v_gene: TRBV5-1
CDR3nt: TGCGCCAGCAGAACCCTGGCGAGCGGGGAAAACCAAGAGACCCAGTACTTC
CDR3aa: CASRTLASGENQETQYF

abundance: NA
d_gene: NA
j_gene: TRBJ2-7
v_gene: TRBV2
CDR3nt: TGTGCCAGCAGGGAGGGGGGGTACGAGCAGTACTTC
CDR3aa: CASREGGYEQYF

abundance: NA
d_gene: NA
j_gene: TRBJ1-1
v_gene: TRBV11-2
CDR3nt: TGTGCCAGCAGCTGGACCCCGGGACACGAAGCTTTCTTT
CDR3aa: CASSWTPGHEAFF

abundance: few
d_gene: NA
j_gene: TRBJ1-5
v_gene: TRBV28
CDR3nt: TGTGCCAGCAGATCCCACGACAGTGGGGGACAGCCCCAGCATTTT
CDR3aa: CASRSHDSGGQPQHF

abundance: NA
d_gene: NA
j_gene: TRBJ1-3
v_gene: TRBV7-6
CDR3nt: TGTGCCAGCAGCTCAGACTGGAACTCTGGAAACACCATATATTTT
CDR3aa: CASSSDWNSGNTIYF

abundance: NA
d_gene: TRBD1
j_gene: TRBJ1-5
v_gene: TRBV19
CDR3nt: TGTGCCAGTAGTATCCCGACAGGGCAACATCTCAATCAGCCCCAGCATTTT
CDR3aa: CASSIPTGQHLNQPQHF

abundance: NA
d_gene: NA
j_gene: TRBJ1-6
v_gene: TRBV2
CDR3nt: TGTGTCAGCAGTCCCCGGCGCCTCCGAGGGGATTCACCCCTCCACTTT
CDR3aa: CVSSPRRLRGDSPLHF

abundance: NA
d_gene: NA
j_gene: TRBJ1-2
v_gene: TRBV11-2
CDR3nt: TGTGCCAGCAGCTTAGAGACACCCCAGGCGGGCTACACCTTC
CDR3aa: CASSLETPQAGYTF

abundance: NA
d_gene: NA
j_gene: TRBJ2-7
v_gene: TRBV19
CDR3nt: TGTGCCACCTCATTTGGGGTAACGGGCTACGAGCAGTACTTC
CDR3aa: CATSFGVTGYEQYF

abundance: medium-sized
d_gene: NA
j_gene: TRBJ1-6
v_gene: TRBV28
CDR3nt: TGTGCCAGCAGGACTTTTGGGGGTGGTAGTTCACCCCTCCACTTT
CDR3aa: CASRTFGGGSSPLHF

abundance: NA
d_gene: NA
j_gene: TRBJ1-1
v_gene: TRBV7-8
CDR3nt: TGTGCCAGCAGCTTAGGGAACCCCGGGACAGAAGCTTTCTTT
CDR3aa: CASSLGNPGTEAFF

abundance: NA
d_gene: NA
j_gene: TRBJ1-1
v_gene: TRBV5-6
CDR3nt: TGTGCCAGCAGCTTGGTAGGTACCGATGAAGCTTTCTTT
CDR3aa: CASSLVGTDEAFF

abundance: NA
d_gene: NA
j_gene: TRBJ1-2
v_gene: TRBV6-1
CDR3nt: TGTGCCAGCAGTGAAGGTGCGGGGCTTAGCTTTAACTATGGCTACACCTTC
CDR3aa: CASSEGAGLSFNYGYTF

abundance: NA
d_gene: NA
j_gene: TRBJ2-4
v_gene: TRBV5-4
CDR3nt: TGTGCCAGCAGCCTTAGCGCCAAAAACATTCAGTACTTC
CDR3aa: CASSLSAKNIQYF

abundance: NA
d_gene: TRBD1
j_gene: TRBJ2-5
v_gene: TRBV11-2
CDR3nt: TGTGCCAGCAGCATCGACAGGGTTGAGACCCAGTACTTC
CDR3aa: CASSIDRVETQYF

abundance: NA
d_gene: TRBD1
j_gene: TRBJ2-2
v_gene: TRBV27
CDR3nt: TGTGCCAGCAGCGAGGGACAGGCGTTAACCGGGGAGCTGTTTTTT
CDR3aa: CASSEGQALTGELFF

abundance: NA
d_gene: NA
j_gene: TRBJ2-5
v_gene: TRBV13
CDR3nt: TGTGCCAGCAGCTTAGGCATGGGAGTTCAAGAGACCCAGTACTTC
CDR3aa: CASSLGMGVQETQYF

abundance: NA
d_gene: TRBD1
j_gene: TRBJ1-1
v_gene: TRBV19
CDR3nt: TGTGCCAGTAGTATAGGGAGACAGGGGAGTACTGAAGCTTTCTTT
CDR3aa: CASSIGRQGSTEAFF

abundance: NA
d_gene: NA
j_gene: TRBJ1-5
v_gene: TRBV5-5
CDR3nt: TGTGCCAGCAGCTTGGATCAGCCCCAGCATTTT
CDR3aa: CASSLDQPQHF

abundance: NA
d_gene: NA
j_gene: TRBJ2-7
v_gene: TRBV5-6
CDR3nt: TGTGCCAGCACCGGGCCCTTGGGCGAGCAGTACTTC
CDR3aa: CASTGPLGEQYF

abundance: NA
d_gene: TRBD1
j_gene: TRBJ1-3
v_gene: TRBV28
CDR3nt: TGTGCCAGCAGTTTACAGGGGGCAGACACCATATATTTT
CDR3aa: CASSLQGADTIYF

abundance: NA
d_gene: TRBD2
j_gene: TRBJ2-1
v_gene: TRBV5-4
CDR3nt: TGTGCCAGCAGCTCCTGGACTAGCGGGGGCCCTTGGGTGGATGAGCAGTTCTTC
CDR3aa: CASSSWTSGGPWVDEQFF

abundance: NA
d_gene: NA
j_gene: TRBJ1-5
v_gene: TRBV30
CDR3nt: TGTGCCTGGAGGGAACAGGTTTTATCAGCCCCAGCATTT
CDR3aa: CAWREQVLSAPAF

abundance: NA
d_gene: TRBD2
j_gene: TRBJ2-3
v_gene: TRBV4-1
CDR3nt: TGCGCCAGCAGCCCTCGACTAGCGGCGAGCACAGATACGCAGTATTTT
CDR3aa: CASSPRLAASTDTQYF